This passage covers 22 T cell receptor beta chains from one sample sequenced in a study of cytotoxic CD8 clonotypes in ibrutinib-treated CLL. Generated by immunoSEQ multiplex PCR, the TCRdb table keeps only in-frame clones and is missing some. The sample gives 130,000 or so clones, 60% to 80% of which show up once; roughly a quarter is in the top ten. The input for sequencing was PBMCs, taken after 12 months of ibrutinib treatment. Source of these receptors: a human donor with chronic lymphocytic leukemia.

This clone occurred a few times. The chain has TRBV19 and TRBJ2-1; maybe TRBD1 (5 bases). CDR1 and CDR2 from the germline V gene are LNHDA and SQIVND (reference sequence). V was cut by 3 bases and J by 4 bases, with 10 bases left in between. This CDR3 contains 14 residues. The CDR3 DNA reads TGTGCCAGTAGTATGTCGACAGCTTACAATGAGCAGTTCTTC. As protein: CASSMSTAYNEQFF.

The chain uses TRBV27 and TRBJ2-1; D is undetermined. The CDR3 runs to 14 residues. Germline V gene data show CDR1 as MNHEY and CDR2 as SMNVEV (reference sequence). V lost 0 bases to trimming and J lost 8 bases, with 11 bases between them. The CDR3 sequence: CASSLSRTLDEQFF. The CDR3, as DNA: TGTGCCAGCAGTTTATCCCGCACCTTGGATGAGCAGTTCTTC.

This clone showed up just a few times. This rearrangement joins TRBV14 to TRBJ2-2; D gene ambiguous. Trimming took off 4 bases at V and 4 bases at J, with 19 bases between the two ends. The CDR3 is 17 residues long. Germline V gives CDR1 SGHDN, CDR2 FVKESK. CDR3 amino acids: CASSPRAHTWATGELFF. The CDR3 DNA is TGTGCCAGCAGCCCCCGGGCCCACACATGGGCCACCGGGGAGCTGTTTTTT.

The V and J genes are TRBV4-3 and TRBJ1-3, with 7 bases identical to TRBD1. The junction had 6 bases not matched to a gene; V was cut back by 0 bases and J by 7 bases. Germline CDR1 LGHNA, CDR2 YSLEER. There are 15 residues in the CDR3. This CDR3 reads CASSQDYNRGNTIYF. CDR3 nucleotide sequence: TGCGCCAGCAGCCAAGACTATAACAGGGGCAACACCATATATTTT.

The gene calls are TRBV28 and TRBJ2-7; 11 bases align to TRBD1. This CDR3 has 15 amino acids. The germline V gene encodes CDR1 MDHEN and CDR2 SYDVKM. V lost 4 bases to trimming and J lost 3 bases; unmatched junction nucleotides: 5. CDR3 loop: CASSSSGTGGYEQYF. CDR3 sequence (DNA): TGTGCCAGCAGTTCCTCCGGGACAGGGGGCTACGAGCAGTACTTC. The full variable domain, rest sourced from reference TRBV28 and TRBJ2-7, is DVKVTQSSRYLVKRTGEKVFLECVQDMDHENMFWYRQDPGLGLRLIYFSYDVKMKEKGDIPEGYSVSREKKERFSLILESASTNQTSMYLCASSSSGTGGYEQYFGPGTRLTVT.

This sequence joins TRBV29-1 and TRBJ2-7; 9 bases fit TRBD2. Per germline, CDR1 SQVTM and CDR2 ANQGSEA. The CDR3 runs to 13 residues. The junction had 7 bases not matched to a gene; V was cut back by 7 bases and J by 3 bases. In DNA, the CDR3 is TGCAGCGGCCTGACTAGCGGAAACTACGAGCAGTACTTC. The encoded protein is CSGLTSGNYEQYF.

Concerning this clone itself: At one end the junction does not follow the germline gene, possibly because of a read error. The rearrangement links TRBV5-4 to TRBJ1-3, with 8 bases identical to TRBD1. Germline assignment: CDR1 SGHNT and CDR2 YYREEE (reference sequence). The CDR3 contains 17 residues. CDR3 sequence (DNA): TGCGCCAGCAGCCAAGACCAGGGGGCAGGGATGGGAAACACCATATATTTT. It codes for CASSQDQGAGMGNTIYF.

J is TRBJ2-7 and V is TRBV27; 7 positions agree with TRBD2. The CDR3 totals 15 residues. Germline CDR1 reads MNHEY; CDR2 reads SMNVEV (reference sequence). V was pared by 1 base and J by 2 bases, with 5 bases of the junction left unmatched. CDR3 sequence: CASSLLGGATYEQYF. The CDR3 nucleotides read TGTGCCAGCAGTTTATTGGGAGGGGCAACCTACGAGCAGTACTTC.

This clone appeared many times. The chain recombines TRBV19 with TRBJ1-2; D not certain. This CDR3 contains 15 residues. With 9 bases removed from V and 4 bases from J, the gap between germline ends came to 21 bases. Per germline, CDR1 LNHDA and CDR2 SQIVND (reference sequence). The CDR3 DNA sequence: TGTGCCAGCGGAGGTCGAGGTAACGGGGTCTATGGCTACACCTTC. The encoded protein is CASGGRGNGVYGYTF.

The J gene is TRBJ1-4, the V gene TRBV19; weak D call: TRBD1 (6 bases). The CDR3 covers 13 residues. CDR1 LNHDA and CDR2 SQIVND come from the germline V gene (reference sequence). V lost 5 bases, J lost 9 bases, and 13 bases lay in between. Here the CDR3 reads CASSSRTEKKLFF. The CDR3 region has the DNA TGTGCCAGTAGTTCCCGGACAGAAAAAAAACTGTTTTTT. Combining the CDR3 with reference TRBV19 and TRBJ1-4 gives the whole variable domain DGGITQSPKYLFRKEGQNVTLSCEQNLNHDAMYWYRQDPGQGLRLIYYSQIVNDFQKGDIAEGYSVSREKKESFPLTVTSAQKNPTAFYLCASSSRTEKKLFFGSGTQLSVL.

The chain carries TRBV11-3 and TRBJ2-3, with D perhaps matching TRBD1 (6 bases). In germline, CDR1 is SGHNT, CDR2 YENEEA. V was clipped by 3 bases and J by 0 bases, with 10 bases between them. The CDR3 is 15 amino acids. The CDR3 reads CASSFFQGSTDTQYF. For the CDR3, the DNA is TGTGCCAGCAGCTTCTTCCAGGGGAGCACAGATACGCAGTATTTT.

There are a few counts of this clone. The rearrangement uses TRBV18 and TRBJ2-3; TRBD1 aligns across 10 bases. With V trimmed by 3 bases and J by 3 bases, 6 bases remained unmatched. Germline V gives CDR1 KGHSH, CDR2 LQKENI. There are 16 residues in the CDR3. The CDR3 reads CASSPQGTGVTDTQYF. DNA of the CDR3: TGTGCCAGCTCACCTCAGGGGACAGGGGTGACAGATACGCAGTATTTT.

The genes are TRBV15 and TRBJ2-7, with a possible D match to TRBD2 (6 bases). Between the trimmed V and J ends, which lost 5 bases and 0 bases, there was a span of 17 bases. Germline CDR1 reads LNHNV; CDR2 reads YYDKDF (reference sequence). The CDR3 is 16 residues long. CDR3 residues: CATSAGTGRSSYEQYF. CDR3 sequence (DNA): TGTGCCACCAGCGCGGGGACGGGACGGTCCTCCTACGAGCAGTACTTC. Together with reference TRBV15 and TRBJ2-7, the CDR3 gives the full variable domain: DAMVIQNPRYQVTQFGKPVTLSCSQTLNHNVMYWYQQKSSQAPKLLFHYYDKDFNNEADTPDNFQSRRPNTSFCFLDIRSPGLGDTAMYLCATSAGTGRSSYEQYFGPGTRLTVT.

This clone has just one count. V is TRBV19 and J is TRBJ2-4; 10 bases are a match to TRBD2. Germline CDR1 is LNHDA and CDR2 is SQIVND (reference sequence). The CDR3 length is 16 residues. The V gene end was trimmed by 4 bases and the J gene end by 1 base; junction bases not matched to a gene: 4. CDR3 amino acids: CASSTGLADAKNIQYF. For the CDR3, the DNA is TGTGCCAGTAGTACCGGACTAGCGGACGCCAAAAACATTCAGTACTTC.

The chain carries TRBV7-9 and TRBJ1-2, with 7 bases matching TRBD1. CDR1 and CDR2 (germline): SEHNR, FQNEAQ (reference sequence). The CDR3 extends over 18 amino acids. V was clipped by 1 base and J by 4 bases; unmatched bases: 15. As DNA, the CDR3 is TGTGCCAGCAGCTTAGATATCGGGACCCAAAAGGGGGCCTATGGCTACACCTTC. Amino acid sequence: CASSLDIGTQKGAYGYTF.

This sequence joins TRBV6-5 and TRBJ2-5; D call uncertain. This CDR3 is built from 13 residues. The germline V and J ends were trimmed by 8 bases and 3 bases, with 13 bases remaining between them. Germline V gene lookup returns CDR1 MNHEY and CDR2 SVGAGI. CDR3 protein: CASRTSPKETQYF. The CDR3 bases are TGTGCCAGCCGTACTTCGCCAAAAGAGACCCAGTACTTC.

This clone was observed a single time. The chain couples TRBV7-2 to TRBJ2-1; 7 positions agree with TRBD1. CDR3 size: 15 residues. CDR1 and CDR2 from the germline V gene are SGHTA and FQGNSA. The trim removed 5 bases at V and 4 bases at J, leaving 8 bases unmatched. The CDR3 spells CASSRQGNSYNEQFF. The DNA of the CDR3 is TGTGCCAGCAGCCGACAGGGTAACTCTTACAATGAGCAGTTCTTC.

The V and J genes are TRBV18 and TRBJ2-1; TRBD1 or TRBD2 may be the D gene (5 bases each). The V and J ends lost 2 bases and 8 bases respectively, with 13 bases between them. The CDR3 is 14 residues long. Germline V gene sequence: CDR1 KGHSH, CDR2 LQKENI. The CDR3 here is CASSPGAGSDEQFF. The CDR3 nucleotides are TGTGCCAGCTCACCAGGGGCAGGGAGCGATGAGCAGTTCTTC.

The chain recombines TRBV29-1 with TRBJ2-5, with unresolved D. The CDR3 has 13 amino acids. Looked up from germline, CDR1 is SQVTM and CDR2 is ANQGSEA. Trimming took 2 bases from V and 5 from J, leaving 12 bases between them. The CDR3 sequence is CSVERNPGETQYF. The CDR3 bases are TGCAGCGTTGAAAGAAATCCCGGGGAGACCCAGTACTTC. The full variable domain, its missing parts supplied by reference TRBV29-1 and TRBJ2-5, is SAVISQKPSRDICQRGTSLTIQCQVDSQVTMMFWYRQQPGQSLTLIATANQGSEATYESGFVIDKFPISRPNLTFSTLTVSNMSPEDSSIYLCSVERNPGETQYFGPGTRLLVL.

This chain uses TRBV10-3 with TRBJ2-7; 10 positions agree with TRBD2. V was clipped by 11 bases and J by 0 bases; unmatched bases: 10. The CDR3 consists of 15 residues. Germline CDR1 and CDR2: ENHRY and SYGVKD. The CDR3 DNA is TGTGCCGTCGCCCTAGCGGGGGCCGCCTCCTACGAGCAGTACTTC. It is translated as CAVALAGAASYEQYF.

This clone was detected only a few times. This chain connects TRBV7-9 to TRBJ1-4; no clear D gene. V dropped 6 bases and J dropped 8 bases, with 10 bases sitting between them. The germline V gene encodes CDR1 SEHNR and CDR2 FQNEAQ (reference sequence). The CDR3 covers 12 residues. The DNA of the CDR3 is TGTGCCAGCAGAGACCGGTACGAAAAACTGTTTTTT. Its protein product is CASRDRYEKLFF.

This chain joins TRBV7-2 and TRBJ1-2; 8 bases fit TRBD1. The CDR3 extends over 15 amino acids. Germline lookup yields CDR1 SGHTA and CDR2 FQGNSA. V was pared by 5 bases and J by 8 bases, with 13 bases of the junction left unmatched. CDR3 region: CASSQQSQGARGYTF. The CDR3, as DNA: TGTGCCAGCAGCCAACAATCGCAGGGGGCGCGGGGCTACACCTTC.